This TCR beta chain is drawn from a study of regulatory T cells in long-lasting Graves disease. In building TCR beta libraries, iRepertoire HTBI primers were used together with Arm-PCR of CDR3 regions. TCRdb fed the multiplex PCR reads into MiXCR, producing one record per CDR3 protein. The table has about 430,000 distinct CDR3 sequences, approximately 15% seen once. This CDR3 is 15 amino acids long. Between the trimmed V and J ends, which lost 1 base and 3 bases, there was a span of 13 bases. CDR1 is MDHEN and CDR2 is SYDVKM in the germline V gene. This clonotype was observed many times. The sample's time point: newly diagnosed GD, antithyroid drugs for less than 3 months. RNA from PBMCs was the source of the TCR library. The patients were drawn from one endocrinology department in Xi'an, China. These records were also assigned to another study, of T cells in Graves' hyperthyroidism and ophthalmopathy.

This receptor was identified in a woman aged 35 to 49 with Graves disease. The sequenced sample was peripheral blood mononuclear cells (PBMCs), obtained at new diagnosis, from a patient treated with antithyroid drugs. V gene TRBV28 combines with J gene TRBJ2-7, with D perhaps TRBD2 (5 bases). The CDR3 bases are TGTGCCAGCAGTTTATTGGAGGAGGCCAGCTACGAGCAGTACTTC. This codes for CASSLLEEASYEQYF.